The sequence of this T cell receptor (beta chain) was determined in a study of cytomegalovirus exposure and HLA in healthy donors. As regards this clone: Its antigen remains unidentified.

PCR involved 60 Vbeta and 13 Jbeta primers. Clones were sequenced by immunoSEQ multiplex PCR, and TCRdb holds only the in-frame ones, with some missing. This sample yields about 89,000 clones, of which approximately 72% are seen a single time; roughly a tenth belongs to the top ten. V was pared by 4 bases and J by 6 bases, with 10 bases of the junction left unmatched. This CDR3 has 16 amino acids. Germline values: CDR1 MNHEY, CDR2 SVGAGI. Notes on the study in general: Exclusion applied to some V segments, including TRBV6-2 and TRBV6-3, as they were indistinguishable. Reported results showed that the classifier diagnosed cytomegalovirus status with high specificity and sensitivity. A missense DCLRE1C variant was associated with V- and J-gene trimming of TCR beta chains in a later analysis, and an independent cohort replicated the association.

This receptor was taken from a man under 40 in good health and CMV-seropositive. Sequenced: PBMCs. This chain links TRBV6-5 with TRBJ2-7, with TRBD1 matching 12 bases. CDR3 DNA sequence: TGTGCCAGCAGTTGGGGGCCGGGACAGGGGGCGAGCGAGCAGTACTTC. As protein: CASSWGPGQGASEQYF.